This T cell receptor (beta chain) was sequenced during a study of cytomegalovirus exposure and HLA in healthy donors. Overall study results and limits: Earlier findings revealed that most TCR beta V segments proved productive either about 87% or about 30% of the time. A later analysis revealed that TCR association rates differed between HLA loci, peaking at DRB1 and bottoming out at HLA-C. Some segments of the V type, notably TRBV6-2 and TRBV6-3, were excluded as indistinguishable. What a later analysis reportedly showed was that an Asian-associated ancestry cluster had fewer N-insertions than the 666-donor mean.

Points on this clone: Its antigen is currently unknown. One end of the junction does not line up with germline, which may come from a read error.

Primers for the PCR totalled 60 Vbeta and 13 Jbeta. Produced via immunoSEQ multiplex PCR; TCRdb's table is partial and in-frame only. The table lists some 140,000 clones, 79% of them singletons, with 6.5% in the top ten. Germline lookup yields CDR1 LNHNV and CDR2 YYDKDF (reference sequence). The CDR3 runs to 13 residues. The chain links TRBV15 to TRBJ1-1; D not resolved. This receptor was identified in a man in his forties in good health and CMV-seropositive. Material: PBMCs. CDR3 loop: CASSGAGGTEAFF. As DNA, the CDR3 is TGTGCCAGCAGCGGAGCCGGTGGCACTGAAGCTTTCTTT.